The 30 T cell receptor beta chains in this list originate from one sample, sequenced in a study of response to subunit inactivated influenza vaccine. TCRdb reprocessed the RT-PCR reads with MiXCR, giving one entry per CDR3 protein. The sample contains fewer than 800,000 distinct CDR3 sequences, 15% to 17% of which appear only once. The sample in question was PBMCs from blood, obtained roughly 12 days after vaccination. Receptors originate from a man aged 45-60 years who received an inactivated influenza vaccine.

The table lists this clonotype with a few counts. The V call is TRBV9, the J call TRBJ1-3; the D is unclear. V lost 1 base to trimming and J lost 0 bases, with 14 bases between them. The germline CDR1 and CDR2 sequences are SGDLS and YYNGEE. This CDR3 region has 17 residues. Here the CDR3 reads CASSVQSTANSGNTIYF. Written as DNA, the CDR3 is TGTGCCAGCAGCGTACAGTCCACTGCTAACTCTGGAAACACCATATATTTT. The entire variable domain, with the rest obtained from reference TRBV9 and TRBJ1-3, is as follows: DSGVTQTPKHLITATGQRVTLRCSPRSGDLSVYWYQQSLDQGLQFLIQYYNGEERAKGNILERFSAQQFPDLHSELNLSSLELGDSALYFCASSVQSTANSGNTIYFGEGSWLTVV.

This clonotype was seen many times. V usage is TRBV27 and J usage is TRBJ2-7; 9 bases agree with TRBD2. The germline CDR1 and CDR2 sequences are MNHEY and SMNVEV (reference sequence). The CDR3 contains 15 residues. J lost 3 bases, V lost 0 bases, and 3 bases had no gene match. This CDR3 is CASSLSLAGLYEQYF. In DNA form, the CDR3 reads TGTGCCAGCAGTTTATCCCTAGCGGGACTCTACGAGCAGTACTTC.

The rearrangement links TRBV11-2 to TRBJ2-5; 7 positions agree with TRBD1. The V segment lost 5 bases and the J segment 5 bases; nucleotides outside the gene matches: 14. The CDR3 covers 16 residues. The germline CDR1 and CDR2 sequences are SGHAT and FQNNGV. For the CDR3, the DNA is TGTGCCAGCAGCAAACGGACAGGTTTTCGTGGGGAGACCCAGTACTTC. Translated: CASSKRTGFRGETQYF.

The V and J genes are TRBV7-2 and TRBJ2-1; D uncertain. Germline values: CDR1 SGHTA, CDR2 FQGNSA. V lost 1 base and J lost 12, with 7 bases in between. The CDR3 contains 11 residues. Here the CDR3 reads CASSLVDRQFF. The DNA for the CDR3 is TGTGCCAGCAGCTTAGTAGATAGGCAGTTCTTC. Full variable domain (outside the CDR3, taken from reference TRBV7-2 and TRBJ2-1): GAGVSQSPSNKVTEKGKDVELRCDPISGHTALYWYRQSLGQGLEFLIYFQGNSAPDKSGLPSDRFSAERTGGSVSTLTIQRTQQEDSAVYLCASSLVDRQFFGPGTRLTVL.

This clonotype has at least ten counts. This sequence joins TRBV6-6 and TRBJ1-1, with D maybe TRBD1 (5 bases). Germline CDR1 is MNHNY and CDR2 is SVGAGI (reference sequence). The CDR3 runs 13 residues. Trimming stripped 11 bases from V and 1 base from J, with 14 bases between. CDR3 DNA: TGTGCCGTACACGACAGCCCGAACACTGAAGCTTTCTTT. This sequence encodes CAVHDSPNTEAFF.

This clonotype was counted only a few times. The chain has TRBV12-3 or TRBV12-4 and TRBJ2-2; D is uncertain. The germline V and J ends were trimmed by 3 bases and 7 bases, with 9 bases remaining between them. The CDR3 consists of 13 residues. The CDR3 protein is CASSFLQNGELFF. CDR3 nucleotide sequence: TGTGCCAGCAGTTTCCTCCAGAACGGGGAGCTGTTTTTT.

This clonotype was counted a few times. The chain has TRBV10-3 and TRBJ1-2; D remains unclear. The CDR3 loop spans 15 amino acids. Between the trimmed V and J ends, which lost 0 bases and 0 bases, there was a span of 8 bases. CDR1 ENHRY and CDR2 SYGVKD come from the germline V gene. The CDR3 nucleotides read TGTGCCATCAGTGAGTCTAGAACCGCTAACTATGGCTACACCTTC. This sequence encodes CAISESRTANYGYTF.

This clonotype was picked up many times. J is TRBJ2-7 and V is TRBV20-1, with D perhaps TRBD1 or TRBD2 (6 bases each). Germline V lookup: CDR1 DFQATT, CDR2 SNEGSKA (reference sequence). The CDR3 spans 14 residues. Deletions cut 3 bases from V and 2 bases from J, with 14 bases between. CDR3 bases: TGCAGTGCTAGCGGGGGCTTACTAACCTACGAGCAGTACTTC. Translated, it gives CSASGGLLTYEQYF.

The rearrangement uses TRBV2 and TRBJ2-3; 7 bases fit TRBD1. This CDR3 spans 16 amino acids. Trimming took 4 bases from V and 2 from J; bases not matched to a gene: 9. Per germline, CDR1 SNHLY and CDR2 FYNNEI. The CDR3 bases are TGTGCCAGCAGTGGAGGTGCAGGGGGATTCACAGATACGCAGTATTTT. Translating gives CASSGGAGGFTDTQYF. The full variable domain, with the rest looked up from reference TRBV2 and TRBJ2-3, is EPEVTQTPSHQVTQMGQEVILRCVPISNHLYFYWYRQILGQKVEFLVSFYNNEISEKSEIFDDQFSVERPDGSNFTLKIRSTKLEDSAMYFCASSGGAGGFTDTQYFGPGTRLTVL.

The V call is TRBV10-3, the J call TRBJ1-2; TRBD1 matches 7 bases. CDR1 ENHRY and CDR2 SYGVKD come from the germline V gene. After removal of 5 bases from V and 5 bases from J, the junction contained 5 bases not matched to a gene. The CDR3 covers 13 residues. The CDR3 DNA reads as TGTGCCATCAGTCGGGACAGCGGTTATGGCTACACCTTC. Its translation: CAISRDSGYGYTF.

CDR3 loop: CASSLTGLADQPYEQYF. DNA for the CDR3: TGCGCCAGCAGCCTAACCGGACTAGCGGATCAACCCTACGAGCAGTACTTC. This sequence joins TRBV5-1 and TRBJ2-7, with 10 bases aligning to TRBD2. The CDR3 length is 17 residues. CDR1 is SGHRS and CDR2 is YFSETQ in the germline V gene. J gave up 2 bases and V 4 bases, and 12 bases lay outside the gene matches.

This clonotype came up a few times. The chain has TRBV12-3 or TRBV12-4 and TRBJ2-1, with 9 bases aligning to TRBD2. The junction had 11 bases not matched to a gene; V was cut back by 1 base and J by 10 bases. The CDR3 length is 16 residues. The CDR3 sequence: CASSLGVAGAFSEQFF. The CDR3 nucleotides read TGTGCCAGCAGTTTAGGGGTAGCGGGGGCCTTCTCAGAGCAGTTCTTC.

J is TRBJ1-2 and V is TRBV29-1, with D possibly matching TRBD1 (5 bases). V was cut by 3 bases and J by 1 base, with 9 bases left in between. The CDR3 totals 13 residues. Germline V gene data show CDR1 as SQVTM and CDR2 as ANQGSEA. The CDR3 coding sequence is TGCAGCGTTGACCCGACAGTTAACTATGGCTACACCTTC. The encoded protein is CSVDPTVNYGYTF.

The chain joins TRBV7-2 to TRBJ2-1; D gene ambiguous. This CDR3 has 12 amino acids. Germline values: CDR1 SGHTA, CDR2 FQGNSA. V was pared by 5 bases and J by 10 bases, with 12 bases between. CDR3 sequence: CASSNRFGEQFF. CDR3 sequence (DNA): TGTGCCAGCAGCAACCGTTTTGGGGAGCAGTTCTTC.

This clonotype showed up many times. CDR3 residues: CASSQGRAYEQYF. The CDR3 DNA follows: TGTGCCAGCAGCCAAGGGAGGGCCTACGAGCAGTACTTC. J is TRBJ2-7 and V is TRBV3-1; D might be TRBD2 (6 bases). Per the germline V gene, CDR1 is LGHDT and CDR2 is YNNKEL (reference sequence). V was trimmed by 1 base and J by 2 bases, leaving 6 bases between them. The CDR3 is 13 residues long.

This clonotype was observed a few times. The V and J genes are TRBV29-1 and TRBJ2-5; 12 nucleotides agree with TRBD2. The CDR3 extends over 14 amino acids. Germline values: CDR1 SQVTM, CDR2 ANQGSEA. Unmatched junction bases numbered 6, after V lost 6 bases and J lost 4 bases. CDR3 in DNA: TGCAGCGTAGACACGGGACTAGCGGGAGAGACCCAGTACTTC. This sequence encodes CSVDTGLAGETQYF. The full variable domain, with the rest looked up from reference TRBV29-1 and TRBJ2-5, is SAVISQKPSRDICQRGTSLTIQCQVDSQVTMMFWYRQQPGQSLTLIATANQGSEATYESGFVIDKFPISRPNLTFSTLTVSNMSPEDSSIYLCSVDTGLAGETQYFGPGTRLLVL.

This chain connects TRBV2 to TRBJ1-1; D uncertain. Germline loops: CDR1 SNHLY, CDR2 FYNNEI. V lost 4 bases, J lost 0 bases, and 9 bases lay in between. The CDR3 spans 14 residues. CDR3 DNA: TGTGCCAGCAGTGCTACAGAGATGAACACTGAAGCTTTCTTT. It encodes CASSATEMNTEAFF.

The genes are TRBV4-3 and TRBJ1-1; D gene unclear. The CDR3 runs 15 residues. V shed 0 bases and J shed 1 base, with 9 bases lying between them. From germline, CDR1 is LGHNA and CDR2 YSLEER. In DNA, the CDR3 is TGCGCCAGCAGCCAAGATCTTAGACCGAACACTGAAGCTTTCTTT. Protein sequence: CASSQDLRPNTEAFF.

The rearrangement uses TRBV7-2 and TRBJ2-3, with 9 bases identical to TRBD1. Germline values: CDR1 SGHTA, CDR2 FQGNSA. The CDR3 loop spans 14 amino acids. V dropped 5 bases and J dropped 5; count of bases not matched to a gene: 5. CDR3 DNA: TGTGCCAGCAGCACGCCGGGACAGGGAGATACGCAGTATTTT. As protein: CASSTPGQGDTQYF.

This chain uses TRBV11-2 with TRBJ1-2; D call uncertain. This CDR3 contains 13 residues. V dropped 2 bases and J dropped 14 bases, with 18 bases sitting between them. Germline V CDR1 and CDR2: SGHAT, FQNNGV. CDR3 DNA: TGTGCCAGCAGCTTACCGGGAAGCCCTCTAAGTACCTTC. This translates into CASSLPGSPLSTF.

This chain connects TRBV15 to TRBJ2-3; D possibly corresponds to TRBD2 (7 bases). Germline V gene sequence: CDR1 LNHNV, CDR2 YYDKDF (reference sequence). V was clipped by 5 bases and J by 1 base, with 16 bases between them. The CDR3 loop spans 16 amino acids. CDR3 in DNA: TGTGCCACCAGCTCCCGACTAGCAGGGGGCACAGATACGCAGTATTTT. Its translation: CATSSRLAGGTDTQYF.

In this sample, this clonotype turned up many times. The CDR3 loop is CASSSGTVNSPLHF. The CDR3 DNA reads as TGTGCCAGCAGCTCCGGGACAGTTAATTCACCCCTCCACTTT. The chain has TRBV12-3 or TRBV12-4 and TRBJ1-6; 7 bases match TRBD1. CDR3 length equals 14 residues. J gave up 6 bases and V 6 bases, and 5 bases lay outside the gene matches.

There are a few counts of this clonotype. The chain combines TRBV5-1 with TRBJ2-3, with 7 bases fitting TRBD1. V shed 4 bases, J shed 2 bases, and the junction held 10 bases outside the gene matches. CDR3 length equals 16 residues. CDR1 is SGHRS and CDR2 is YFSETQ in the germline V gene. The CDR3: CASSIRQGVATDTQYF. CDR3 DNA: TGCGCCAGCAGCATAAGACAGGGAGTTGCCACAGATACGCAGTATTTT.

This clonotype turned up a few times. The chain has TRBV6-2 or TRBV6-3 and TRBJ2-3; 8 nucleotides match TRBD2. Trimming at V came to 0 bases and at J to 2 bases, leaving 7 bases not matched to a gene. This CDR3 has 17 residues. Germline V gene lookup returns CDR1 MNHEY and CDR2 SVGEGT. In DNA form, the CDR3 reads TGTGCCAGCAGTTACTCGACCCAGCGGGGGATCACAGATACGCAGTATTTT. Translated: CASSYSTQRGITDTQYF.

This clonotype was seen a handful of times. The V and J genes are TRBV7-2 and TRBJ2-3; D remains ambiguous. CDR1 is SGHTA, CDR2 FQGNSA, per germline. This CDR3 is 11 amino acids long. Trimming took off 2 bases at V and 6 bases at J, with 3 bases between the two ends. The CDR3 loop is CASSLFDTQYF. As DNA, the CDR3 is TGTGCCAGCAGCTTATTCGATACGCAGTATTTT.

This sequence joins TRBV25-1 and TRBJ1-2; 7 positions agree with TRBD1. The CDR3 is 14 amino acids. CDR1 MGHDK and CDR2 SYGVNS come from the germline V gene. Trimming cost V 2 bases and J 8 bases; bases outside gene matches: 8. DNA of the CDR3: TGTGCCAGCAGTGAACCTGACAGGGTCTCAGGCTACACCTTC. Encoded protein: CASSEPDRVSGYTF.

V is TRBV2 and J is TRBJ1-2; D is unresolved. V gave up 8 bases and J gave up 4 bases, with 14 bases separating them. This CDR3 region has 13 residues. CDR1 SNHLY and CDR2 FYNNEI come from the germline V gene. The CDR3 nucleotides are TGTGCCAGCTTTCAGATAAGTGGCTATGGCTACACCTTC. Encoded protein: CASFQISGYGYTF.

This clonotype was seen more than once but under ten times. The chain has TRBV7-2 and TRBJ2-1, with 8 bases fitting TRBD2. V was pared by 5 bases and J by 1 base, with 7 bases of the junction left unmatched. In germline, CDR1 is SGHTA, CDR2 FQGNSA. CDR3 length: 16 residues. The CDR3 reads CASSPQSGRSYNEQFF. CDR3 DNA sequence: TGTGCCAGCAGCCCCCAAAGCGGGAGATCCTACAATGAGCAGTTCTTC.

This clonotype showed up just a few times. This chain connects TRBV27 to TRBJ1-1, with D hard to call. This CDR3 region has 17 residues. CDR1 is MNHEY, CDR2 SMNVEV, per germline (reference sequence). V was shortened by 2 bases and J by 4 bases, with 20 bases between the two germline ends. The CDR3 loop reads CASSLRYTGGRGTEAFF. The CDR3 bases are TGTGCCAGCAGTTTAAGATATACGGGAGGGCGGGGCACTGAAGCTTTCTTT.

This clonotype has a handful of counts. The chain uses TRBV5-1 and TRBJ2-2; the D gene is possibly TRBD1 (5 bases). The germline V and J ends were trimmed by 4 bases and 7 bases, with 20 bases remaining between them. Germline V gene sequence: CDR1 SGHRS, CDR2 YFSETQ. This CDR3 spans 16 amino acids. In DNA form, the CDR3 reads TGCGCCAGCAGCCTCGGGTGGGGCCCGATGGACGGGGAGCTGTTTTTT. It encodes CASSLGWGPMDGELFF. Based on the CDR3 plus reference TRBV5-1 and TRBJ2-2, the full variable domain is KAGVTQTPRYLIKTRGQQVTLSCSPISGHRSVSWYQQTPGQGLQFLFEYFSETQRNKGNFPGRFSGRQFSNSRSEMNVSTLELGDSALYLCASSLGWGPMDGELFFGEGSRLTVL.